Below are 10 T cell receptor beta chains sequenced from a single sample in a study of post-analysis software for immune sequencing data (dated by TCRdb to the mid-2010s). Results and caveats for the whole study, not just this receptor: Significantly higher frequencies in patients than in controls were found for five or six TRBV segments, including TRBV5-6, TRBV5-1 and TRBV20-1.

These receptors lack a known antigen. Receptors were amplified or captured by PCR. Instrument used: Illumina HiSeq 2500. Unique molecular identifiers were incorporated into TCR beta cDNA libraries to reduce PCR and sequencing biases. Using fastp at Q25 and MiXCR, TCRdb reprocessed the public reads and kept productive beta chains. Merged by CDR3 protein, the rows form single entries marked with the most common genes and DNA. Here the sample has about 500,000 distinct CDR3 sequences; approximately 45% occur a single time. The top ten hold around 10% of the sample. The sample was blood. The receptors originated from a girl aged 10 to 17 with multiple sclerosis.

The rearrangement joins TRBV11-2 to TRBJ2-7, with D possibly matching TRBD1 (5 bases). The J call may be incorrect, as the DNA end agrees better with TRBJ2-5. The germline V gene encodes CDR1 SGHAT and CDR2 FQNNGV. The CDR3 contains 14 residues. In DNA, the CDR3 is TGTGCCAGCAGCTTAGGGGGCGAGGCGGAGACCCAGTACTTC. Amino acids: CASSLGGEAETQYF.

The rearrangement links TRBV27 to TRBJ1-5, with 8 bases aligning to TRBD1. The junction had 9 bases not matched to a gene; V was cut back by 7 bases and J by 4 bases. Germline CDR1 reads MNHEY; CDR2 reads SMNVEV (reference sequence). The CDR3 covers 15 residues. CDR3 nucleotide sequence: TGTGCCAGCACGCCTGGGACAGGTCCAAATCAGCCCCAGCATTTT. Residues: CASTPGTGPNQPQHF.

J is TRBJ2-1 and V is TRBV27; 7 bases align to TRBD1. Trimming removed 8 bases from V and 12 bases from J; junction bases left unmatched: 10. CDR3 length: 12 amino acids. The germline gives CDR1 MNHEY, CDR2 SMNVEV (reference sequence). The CDR3 spells CASAETGTVQFF. The CDR3 DNA reads TGTGCCAGCGCCGAAACAGGGACAGTGCAGTTCTTC.

The chain links TRBV3-1 to TRBJ2-7; possible D gene TRBD1, 6 bases. The CDR3 is 16 amino acids. The germline V and J ends were trimmed by 4 bases and 3 bases, with 19 bases remaining between them. Germline V gene lookup returns CDR1 LGHDT and CDR2 YNNKEL (reference sequence). The CDR3 DNA sequence: TGTGCCAGCAGCCCGTCCCCGCAGGGGTCGCGCTACGAGCAGTACTTC. Translating it yields CASSPSPQGSRYEQYF.

The rearrangement joins TRBV6-5 to TRBJ1-2; D is possibly TRBD1 (6 bases). Germline values: CDR1 MNHEY, CDR2 SVGAGI. Trimming stripped 3 bases from V and 8 bases from J, with 19 bases between. The CDR3 loop spans 15 amino acids. CDR3 amino acids: CASSYTSSPGEGYTF. CDR3 DNA: TGTGCCAGCAGTTATACTTCGTCACCAGGGGAGGGCTACACCTTC.

The chain recombines TRBV29-1 with TRBJ1-1, with D possibly matching TRBD1 (5 bases). Trimming removed 5 bases from V and 1 base from J, with 11 bases in between. CDR1 is SQVTM and CDR2 is ANQGSEA in the germline V gene. The CDR3 consists of 13 residues. CDR3 region: CSVTKGQNTEAFF. CDR3 in DNA: TGCAGCGTTACTAAGGGGCAGAACACTGAAGCTTTCTTT.

This chain connects TRBV20-1 to TRBJ1-1, with TRBD1 as a possible D gene (6 bases). Trimming pared 0 bases from V and 7 bases from J, leaving 12 bases between. CDR1 is DFQATT and CDR2 is SNEGSKA in the germline V gene (reference sequence). This CDR3 spans 13 amino acids. This chain's CDR3 is CSARDGGQHEAFF. CDR3 DNA sequence: TGCAGTGCTAGAGATGGGGGCCAACATGAAGCTTTCTTT.

J is TRBJ2-1 and V is TRBV19; the D gene is possibly TRBD2 (5 bases). Looked up from germline, CDR1 is LNHDA and CDR2 is SQIVND (reference sequence). V dropped 3 bases and J dropped 8 bases, with 11 bases sitting between them. This CDR3 has 13 residues. The CDR3 sequence: CASSIGREDEQFF. DNA of the CDR3: TGTGCCAGTAGTATCGGTCGGGAAGATGAGCAGTTCTTC.

This clonotype was picked up a small number of times. J is TRBJ2-1 and V is TRBV12-3 or TRBV12-4, with 7 bases identical to TRBD2. The trim removed 7 bases at V and 3 bases at J, leaving 9 bases unmatched. This CDR3 has 15 amino acids. The CDR3 region is CASTPQAGIYNEQFF. The CDR3 DNA reads TGTGCCAGCACCCCTCAAGCGGGGATCTACAATGAGCAGTTCTTC.

The J gene is TRBJ2-7, the V gene TRBV12-3 or TRBV12-4, with 7 bases identical to TRBD2. With the DNA end fitting TRBJ2-5 better, the J assignment may be wrong. The CDR3 is 15 residues long. In DNA, the CDR3 is TGTGCCAGCACTACTCACTTAGGGGAGGGTGAGACCCAGTACTTC. Protein product: CASTTHLGEGETQYF.